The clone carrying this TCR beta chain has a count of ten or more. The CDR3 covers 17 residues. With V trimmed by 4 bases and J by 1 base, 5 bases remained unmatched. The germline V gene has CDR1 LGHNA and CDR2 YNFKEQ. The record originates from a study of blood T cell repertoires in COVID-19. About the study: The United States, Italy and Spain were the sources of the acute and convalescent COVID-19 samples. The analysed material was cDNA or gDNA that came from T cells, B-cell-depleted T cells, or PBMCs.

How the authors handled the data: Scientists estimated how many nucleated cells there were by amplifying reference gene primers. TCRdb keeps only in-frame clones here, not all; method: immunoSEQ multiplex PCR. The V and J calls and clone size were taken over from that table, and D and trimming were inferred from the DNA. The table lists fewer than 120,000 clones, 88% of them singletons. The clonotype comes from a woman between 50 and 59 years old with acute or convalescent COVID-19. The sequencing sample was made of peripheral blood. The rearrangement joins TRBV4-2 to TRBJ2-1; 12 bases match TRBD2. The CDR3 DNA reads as TGTGCCAGCAGCCCCCTAGCGGGAGGGCCTTCCTACAATGAGCAGTTCTTC. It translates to CASSPLAGGPSYNEQFF.